The 2 T cell receptor beta chains below were found in one sample sequenced in a study of shared clonotypes between healthy human individuals. Cells designated naive CD8 were CD45RO-negative and were positively selected for CCR7, with terminally differentiated effector memory CD45RA+ cells excluded. Sequencing was performed with immunoSEQ multiplex PCR; in TCRdb, only in-frame clones are kept and a portion is missing. Among about 2 million clones listed, about 95% were seen once. Sample: naive CD8+ T cells sorted from blood. These receptor sequences come from a man aged 18-30 years in good health.

The genes are TRBV30 and TRBJ1-1; 12 positions agree with TRBD1. CDR3 length equals 17 residues. Trimming cost V 1 base and J 3 bases; bases outside gene matches: 9. Germline V CDR1 and CDR2: GTSNPN, SVGIG (reference sequence). CDR3 nucleotide sequence: TGTGCCTGGAGTGGTGGGACAGGGGGCTGGGGGGACACTGAAGCTTTCTTT. It codes for CAWSGGTGGWGDTEAFF.

On this clone: Within the sample, other DNA sequences also encode this same CDR3. The chain joins TRBV4-3 to TRBJ2-1, with unresolved D. Germline CDR1 and CDR2: LGHNA and YSLEER. The CDR3 extends over 12 amino acids. Deletions cut 0 bases from V and 10 bases from J, with 7 bases between. The CDR3 spells CASSQDRVEQFF. DNA of the CDR3: TGCGCCAGCAGCCAAGATCGGGTGGAGCAGTTCTTC.